Listed below are T cell receptor beta chains from one sample, sequenced in a study of blood T cell repertoires in COVID-19. Repertoires were generated with immunoSEQ multiplex PCR, while TCRdb's copy carries only in-frame clones and drops some. Here the sample spans 150,000 to 200,000 clones, approximately 88% being singletons. Sequenced: PBMCs or T cells enriched from blood (not recorded which). The source of these receptors is a woman between 18 and 30 years old who had recovered from COVID-19. The CDR3 runs from the conserved cysteine through the conserved F or W. Each record gives: V gene, clone size, CDR3 length, D gene, J gene, CDR3 protein, CDR3 DNA. The D gene is left open where the match is weak. For some rows the clone size is stated as once, few or many, or as a class when expanded; others skip it.

V: TRBV10-2; size: few; length: 12; D: .; J: TRBJ2-1; CDR3: CASSGQGNEQFF; DNA: TGCGCCAGCAGTGGGCAGGGGAATGAGCAGTTCTTC
V: TRBV5-1; size: .; length: 16; D: .; J: TRBJ2-2; CDR3: CASSYVTDTNTGELFF; DNA: TGCGCCAGCAGCTACGTGACAGATACGAACACCGGGGAGCTGTTTTTT
V: TRBV5-6; size: .; length: 13; D: .; J: TRBJ1-1; CDR3: CASSSPGNTEAFF; DNA: TGTGCCAGCAGCTCCCCAGGGAACACTGAAGCTTTCTTT
V: TRBV5-6; size: .; length: 17; D: TRBD1; J: TRBJ1-5; CDR3: CASSSLAMDRDGQPQHF; DNA: TGTGCCAGCAGCTCATTAGCTATGGACAGGGACGGTCAGCCCCAGCATTTT
V: TRBV6-5; size: .; length: 14; D: TRBD1; J: TRBJ1-2; CDR3: CASRRGQGNYGYTF; DNA: TGTGCCAGCAGACGAGGACAGGGGAACTATGGCTACACCTTC
V: TRBV6-7; size: .; length: 12; D: .; J: TRBJ1-5; CDR3: CASSYLEEPQHF; DNA: TGTGCCAGCAGTTACCTCGAGGAGCCCCAGCATTTT
V: TRBV30; size: .; length: 15; D: .; J: TRBJ2-2; CDR3: CAWSLTPGSGGELFF; DNA: TGTGCCTGGTCCCTAACACCGGGATCTGGCGGGGAGCTGTTTTTT
V: TRBV28; size: .; length: 14; D: .; J: TRBJ2-2; CDR3: CASRTGGTVGELFF; DNA: TGTGCCAGCAGAACCGGAGGCACCGTGGGGGAGCTGTTTTTT
V: TRBV27; size: .; length: 12; D: .; J: TRBJ1-1; CDR3: CASITGGSEAFF; DNA: TGTGCCAGCATTACGGGCGGGAGTGAAGCTTTCTTT
V: TRBV27; size: .; length: 13; D: TRBD1; J: TRBJ1-1; CDR3: CASSPLRDSEAFF; DNA: TGTGCCAGCAGTCCTCTACGGGACAGCGAAGCTTTCTTT
V: TRBV19; size: .; length: 13; D: TRBD2; J: TRBJ2-5; CDR3: CASSAGRGETQYF; DNA: TGTGCCAGTAGTGCCGGGAGGGGAGAGACCCAGTACTTC
V: TRBV7-9; size: few; length: 14; D: TRBD1; J: TRBJ1-3; CDR3: CASSHGQDGNTIYF; DNA: TGTGCCAGCAGCCATGGACAGGATGGAAACACCATATATTTT
V: TRBV7-9; size: .; length: 14; D: .; J: TRBJ1-2; CDR3: CASSLAITGYGYTF; DNA: TGTGCCAGCAGCTTAGCGATAACAGGCTATGGCTACACCTTC
V: TRBV5-1; size: .; length: 17; D: TRBD1; J: TRBJ1-1; CDR3: CASSFGGTGLMNTEAFF; DNA: TGCGCCAGCAGCTTCGGGGGGACAGGCCTCATGAACACTGAAGCTTTCTTT
V: TRBV15; size: .; length: 14; D: TRBD2; J: TRBJ2-3; CDR3: CATRGAGVPDTQYF; DNA: TGTGCCACCAGAGGAGCGGGAGTCCCAGATACGCAGTATTTT
V: TRBV25-1; size: once; length: 15; D: .; J: TRBJ1-1; CDR3: CASSPDRELNTEAFF; DNA: TGTGCCAGCTCGCCCGACAGAGAATTGAACACTGAAGCTTTCTTT
V: TRBV20-1; size: .; length: 11; D: .; J: TRBJ1-1; CDR3: CSAMLAFEAFF; DNA: TGCAGTGCTATGTTAGCCTTTGAAGCTTTCTTT
V: TRBV13; size: once; length: 12; D: .; J: TRBJ2-2; CDR3: CASSSFPGELFF; DNA: TGTGCCAGCAGCTCTTTCCCCGGGGAGCTGTTTTTT
V: TRBV29-1; size: few; length: 14; D: TRBD2; J: TRBJ2-1; CDR3: CSAAGTSGYNEQFF; DNA: TGCAGCGCCGCAGGGACTAGCGGCTACAATGAGCAGTTCTTC
V: TRBV21-1; size: .; length: 15; D: .; J: TRBJ1-2; CDR3: CASSKAQGDPSGYTF; DNA: TGTGCCAGCAGCAAAGCGCAGGGTGATCCGTCCGGCTACACCTTC
V: TRBV27; size: .; length: 14; D: TRBD1; J: TRBJ1-4; CDR3: CASSFRGRQEKLFF; DNA: TGTGCCAGCAGTTTCAGGGGGAGGCAAGAAAAACTGTTTTTT
V: TRBV5-1; size: .; length: 15; D: .; J: TRBJ2-5; CDR3: CASSFGLGGTETQYF; DNA: TGCGCCAGCAGCTTTGGCCTTGGAGGAACGGAGACCCAGTACTTC
V: TRBV27; size: .; length: 14; D: TRBD1; J: TRBJ2-7; CDR3: CASSLGRGPYEQYF; DNA: TGTGCCAGCAGTTTAGGCAGGGGGCCATACGAGCAGTACTTC
V: TRBV29-1; size: .; length: 11; D: .; J: TRBJ1-1; CDR3: CSVEGPTEAFF; DNA: TGCAGCGTTGAAGGGCCCACTGAAGCTTTCTTT
V: TRBV7-2; size: .; length: 13; D: .; J: TRBJ1-1; CDR3: CASSLNVAVQAFF; DNA: TGTGCCAGCAGCTTAAACGTTGCGGTACAAGCTTTCTTT
V: TRBV28; size: .; length: 15; D: TRBD2; J: TRBJ2-1; CDR3: CASSLKREPYNEQFF; DNA: TGTGCCAGCAGTCTAAAGCGGGAACCCTACAATGAGCAGTTCTTC
V: TRBV2; size: few; length: 16; D: .; J: TRBJ2-7; CDR3: CASSGAWLKPAYEQYF; DNA: TGTGCCAGCAGTGGGGCTTGGCTTAAACCGGCCTACGAGCAGTACTTC
V: TRBV6-2/TRBV6-3; size: .; length: 17; D: TRBD2; J: TRBJ2-3; CDR3: CASSGRAAGGNVGTQYF; DNA: TGTGCCAGCAGCGGACGCGCCGCGGGGGGGAACGTGGGTACGCAGTATTTT
V: TRBV3-1/TRBV3-2; size: .; length: 15; D: .; J: TRBJ2-6; CDR3: CASSQTRSGANVLTF; DNA: TGTGCCAGCAGCCAAACTAGGTCTGGGGCCAACGTCCTGACTTTC
V: TRBV3-1/TRBV3-2; size: few; length: 14; D: .; J: TRBJ1-2; CDR3: CASSQDFRGGGYTF; DNA: TGTGCCAGCAGCCAAGACTTTCGGGGTGGCGGCTACACCTTC
V: TRBV2; size: .; length: 14; D: .; J: TRBJ1-1; CDR3: CASSELQVGTEAFF; DNA: TGTGCCAGCAGTGAACTCCAGGTTGGCACTGAAGCTTTCTTT
V: TRBV5-5; size: .; length: 15; D: .; J: TRBJ2-5; CDR3: CASSLERRFQETQYF; DNA: TGTGCCAGCAGCTTGGAGCGGAGGTTCCAAGAGACCCAGTACTTC
V: TRBV4-1; size: .; length: 16; D: .; J: TRBJ1-2; CDR3: CASSQDWEPGVYGYTF; DNA: TGCGCCAGCAGCCAAGATTGGGAGCCCGGGGTCTATGGCTACACCTTC
V: TRBV18; size: once; length: 17; D: .; J: TRBJ2-3; CDR3: CASSPLGAGPRGDTQYF; DNA: TGTGCCAGCTCACCACTCGGCGCGGGGCCCCGGGGAGATACGCAGTATTTT
V: TRBV4-1; size: .; length: 16; D: TRBD2; J: TRBJ2-1; CDR3: CASSQELAGGGNEQFF; DNA: TGCGCCAGCAGCCAAGAGCTAGCGGGAGGAGGCAATGAGCAGTTCTTC
V: TRBV3-1/TRBV3-2; size: .; length: 17; D: .; J: TRBJ1-6; CDR3: CASSQGVRVILDSPLHF; DNA: TGTGCCAGCAGCCAAGGCGTCCGGGTAATCCTTGATTCACCCCTCCACTTT
V: TRBV28; size: .; length: 17; D: TRBD1; J: TRBJ1-2; CDR3: CASRTLQGQGARRGYTF; DNA: TGTGCCAGCAGAACCCTTCAGGGACAGGGGGCACGTCGTGGCTACACCTTC
V: TRBV21-1; size: .; length: 17; D: .; J: TRBJ2-7; CDR3: CASSKVPSGGEGYEQYF; DNA: TGTGCCAGCAGCAAAGTCCCTAGCGGGGGGGAGGGCTACGAGCAGTACTTC
V: TRBV7-9; size: .; length: 14; D: .; J: TRBJ2-1; CDR3: CASSLTASGTAGFF; DNA: TGTGCCAGCAGCTTAACCGCCTCCGGGACAGCGGGGTTCTTC
V: TRBV2; size: .; length: 13; D: TRBD1; J: TRBJ2-7; CDR3: CASSVDRAYEQYF; DNA: TGTGCCAGCAGTGTGGACAGGGCCTACGAGCAGTACTTC
V: TRBV7-2; size: once; length: 18; D: .; J: TRBJ2-7; CDR3: CASSLWAFGAGLRHEQYF; DNA: TGTGCCAGCAGCTTATGGGCCTTTGGGGCCGGATTGCGGCACGAGCAGTACTTC
V: TRBV2; size: .; length: 14; D: .; J: TRBJ2-2; CDR3: CASIRASSTGELFF; DNA: TGTGCCAGCATTAGAGCTAGCTCCACCGGGGAGCTGTTTTTT
V: TRBV18; size: .; length: 13; D: .; J: TRBJ1-3; CDR3: CASSDSFGNTIYF; DNA: TGTGCCAGCTCAGACAGCTTCGGAAACACCATATATTTT
V: TRBV19; size: .; length: 15; D: .; J: TRBJ2-7; CDR3: CASSRRHADPYEQYF; DNA: TGTGCCAGTAGTAGACGACACGCCGACCCCTACGAGCAGTACTTC
V: TRBV2; size: .; length: 18; D: .; J: TRBJ2-7; CDR3: CASWGPALGEASSYEQYF; DNA: TGTGCCAGCTGGGGTCCAGCGCTGGGGGAGGCTAGCTCCTACGAGCAGTACTTC
V: TRBV13; size: .; length: 14; D: TRBD1; J: TRBJ2-7; CDR3: CASSRTGAPYEQYF; DNA: TGTGCCAGCAGCAGGACAGGGGCACCCTACGAGCAGTACTTC
V: TRBV18; size: .; length: 16; D: TRBD1; J: TRBJ2-5; CDR3: CASSPGTGMYQETQYF; DNA: TGTGCCAGCTCACCAGGGACAGGGATGTACCAAGAGACCCAGTACTTC
V: TRBV12-5; size: once; length: 12; D: .; J: TRBJ2-1; CDR3: CASGLLSAEQFF; DNA: TGTGCTAGTGGTCTTTTATCCGCGGAGCAGTTCTTC
V: TRBV7-2; size: .; length: 18; D: .; J: TRBJ2-7; CDR3: CASSSYGLGPTPSYEQYF; DNA: TGTGCCAGCAGCTCCTACGGCCTGGGCCCTACACCTTCCTACGAGCAGTACTTC
V: TRBV7-8; size: .; length: 19; D: .; J: TRBJ2-7; CDR3: CASSLVVGFRQGSSYEQYF; DNA: TGTGCCAGCAGCTTAGTAGTGGGGTTTAGGCAGGGGAGCTCCTACGAGCAGTACTTC
V: TRBV30; size: once; length: 13; D: .; J: TRBJ1-2; CDR3: CAWRARANYGYTF; DNA: TGTGCCTGGAGGGCGCGGGCTAACTATGGCTACACCTTC
V: TRBV9; size: .; length: 16; D: TRBD2; J: TRBJ2-1; CDR3: CASSAELAGGLNEQFF; DNA: TGTGCCAGCAGCGCCGAACTAGCGGGAGGTCTGAATGAGCAGTTCTTC
V: TRBV11-3; size: once; length: 16; D: .; J: TRBJ2-5; CDR3: CASSLGELGIEETQYF; DNA: TGTGCCAGCAGCCTGGGAGAACTCGGGATTGAAGAGACCCAGTACTTC
V: TRBV4-1; size: .; length: 13; D: .; J: TRBJ1-2; CDR3: CASSQAGYYGYTF; DNA: TGCGCCAGCAGCCAAGCGGGATACTATGGCTACACCTTC
V: TRBV30; size: .; length: 14; D: .; J: TRBJ1-6; CDR3: CAWSVPGGASPLHF; DNA: TGTGCCTGGAGTGTCCCAGGAGGCGCCTCACCCCTCCACTTT
V: TRBV19; size: .; length: 13; D: TRBD2; J: TRBJ2-3; CDR3: CASASGGGDTQYF; DNA: TGTGCCAGTGCTAGCGGGGGAGGGGATACGCAGTATTTT
V: TRBV5-1; size: .; length: 14; D: .; J: TRBJ2-7; CDR3: CASSIQQGSYEQYF; DNA: TGCGCCAGCAGCATCCAACAGGGTAGCTACGAGCAGTACTTC
V: TRBV7-9; size: .; length: 18; D: TRBD2; J: TRBJ2-5; CDR3: CASSPGGRASGRQETQYF; DNA: TGTGCCAGCAGCCCCGGGGGGCGGGCTAGCGGGCGACAAGAGACCCAGTACTTC
V: TRBV11-3; size: .; length: 15; D: TRBD1; J: TRBJ2-7; CDR3: CASSHRTGSTYEQYF; DNA: TGTGCCAGCAGCCATAGGACAGGGAGTACCTACGAGCAGTACTTC
V: TRBV15; size: .; length: 15; D: TRBD1; J: TRBJ2-1; CDR3: CATSRAGQGGNEQFF; DNA: TGTGCCACCAGCAGAGCGGGACAGGGGGGAAATGAGCAGTTCTTC